Following are 20 T cell receptor beta chains from one sample sequenced in a study of control samples from healthy donors and cancer patients. Only in-frame clones appear in the TCRdb table, and some are missing; sequencing was by immunoSEQ multiplex PCR. The repertoire consists of about 140,000 clones, with about 91% occurring once and the leading ten covering 3.2%. The sample comprised blood. These receptors were taken from a man younger than 40 in good health.

The chain carries TRBV5-1 and TRBJ2-3; a weak D match, TRBD2 (6 bases). With 0 bases removed from V and 4 bases from J, the gap between germline ends came to 18 bases. The CDR3 is 17 residues long. Germline lookup yields CDR1 SGHRS and CDR2 YFSETQ. CDR3 loop: CASSLAGFRGGSDTQYF. DNA for the CDR3: TGCGCCAGCAGCTTGGCTGGTTTCAGAGGAGGGTCAGATACGCAGTATTTT.

The rearrangement joins TRBV11-2 to TRBJ1-2, with D uncertain. With 5 bases removed from V and 4 bases from J, the gap between germline ends came to 17 bases. In germline, CDR1 is SGHAT, CDR2 FQNNGV. The length of the CDR3 is 15 residues. This CDR3 reads CASSPPRSSSYGYTF. In DNA, the CDR3 is TGTGCCAGCAGCCCTCCTAGAAGCTCGAGCTATGGCTACACCTTC. Based on the CDR3 plus reference TRBV11-2 and TRBJ1-2, the full variable domain is EAGVAQSPRYKIIEKRQSVAFWCNPISGHATLYWYQQILGQGPKLLIQFQNNGVVDDSQLPKDRFSAERLKGVDSTLKIQPAKLEDSAVYLCASSPPRSSSYGYTFGSGTRLTVV.

V usage is TRBV15 and J usage is TRBJ2-2; the D is unclear. The germline V gene encodes CDR1 LNHNV and CDR2 YYDKDF (reference sequence). V was trimmed by 2 bases and J by 1 base, leaving 5 bases between them. This CDR3 spans 14 amino acids. The CDR3 sequence: CATSRSGNTGELFF. The CDR3 DNA sequence: TGTGCCACCAGCAGATCCGGGAACACCGGGGAGCTGTTTTTT.

This clone was observed a few times. V is TRBV11-1 and J is TRBJ2-7, with a weak D call TRBD2 (5 bases). In germline, CDR1 is SGHAT, CDR2 FQDESV (reference sequence). V gave up 5 bases and J gave up 7 bases, with 15 bases separating them. This CDR3 contains 13 residues. The CDR3 loop reads CASSVTRRGEQYF. DNA for the CDR3: TGTGCCAGCAGCGTAACGCGGCGAGGGGAGCAGTACTTC.

The J gene is TRBJ1-5, the V gene TRBV2; no clear D. Germline CDR1 is SNHLY and CDR2 is FYNNEI. The CDR3 loop spans 12 amino acids. V was shortened by 4 bases and J by 2 bases, with 3 bases between the two germline ends. CDR3 bases: TGTGCCAGCAGTGTGGGCAATCAGCCCCAGCATTTT. Its translation: CASSVGNQPQHF.

The rearrangement joins TRBV19 to TRBJ1-5; D not resolved. The CDR3 has 14 residues. V was clipped by 7 bases and J by 3 bases, with 13 bases between them. Germline V gives CDR1 LNHDA, CDR2 SQIVND (reference sequence). This chain's CDR3 is CASKADANNQPQHF. Written as DNA, the CDR3 is TGTGCCAGTAAAGCAGATGCCAACAATCAGCCCCAGCATTTT.

As regards this clone: The same CDR3 is also encoded by other DNA sequences in this sample. Written as DNA, the CDR3 is TGTGCCAGCAGCTTATCTCGGATTGGGGGGCGGGGCACAGATACGCAGTATTTT. This encodes CASSLSRIGGRGTDTQYF. The V call is TRBV7-2, the J call TRBJ2-3; D could derive from TRBD1 or TRBD2 (6 bases each). The CDR3 runs to 18 residues. Germline CDR1 SGHTA, CDR2 FQGNSA. Trimming cost V 2 bases and J 1 base, with 19 bases left between them.

V gene TRBV27 combines with J gene TRBJ1-2; 11 nucleotides match TRBD1. This CDR3 region has 15 residues. CDR1 and CDR2 from the germline V gene are MNHEY and SMNVEV (reference sequence). With V trimmed by 3 bases and J by 4 bases, 4 bases remained unmatched. CDR3 sequence: CASSLGGTGGYGYTF. The CDR3 DNA reads TGTGCCAGCAGTTTGGGGGGGACAGGGGGCTATGGCTACACCTTC.

The V and J genes are TRBV5-1 and TRBJ2-1; 9 positions match TRBD1. The CDR3 consists of 15 residues. The germline gives CDR1 SGHRS, CDR2 YFSETQ. Trimming at V came to 1 base and at J to 2 bases, leaving 1 base not matched to a gene. The CDR3 DNA reads TGCGCCAGCAGCTTGACAGGGGGCGCCTACAATGAGCAGTTCTTC. It is translated as CASSLTGGAYNEQFF.

The chain combines TRBV12-5 with TRBJ2-6; D is undetermined. V gave up 4 bases and J gave up 2 bases, with 6 bases separating them. The V gene's germline CDR1 is LGHNT and CDR2 FRNRAP. The CDR3 consists of 14 residues. CDR3 amino acids: CASGSATGANVLTF. For the CDR3, the DNA is TGTGCTAGTGGTTCCGCGACTGGGGCCAACGTCCTGACTTTC.

The V gene is TRBV9, the J gene TRBJ2-7, with D possibly being TRBD1 or TRBD2 (5 bases each). This CDR3 is 15 amino acids long. Trimming pared 3 bases from V and 0 bases from J, leaving 13 bases between. The germline V gene encodes CDR1 SGDLS and CDR2 YYNGEE. DNA of the CDR3: TGTGCCAGCAGCGCCGAGGGGACGTTCTCCTACGAGCAGTACTTC. Its translation: CASSAEGTFSYEQYF.

The chain couples TRBV2 to TRBJ1-6; D remains ambiguous. V was cut by 2 bases and J by 2 bases, with 16 bases left in between. Germline V CDR1 and CDR2: SNHLY, FYNNEI. The CDR3 totals 18 residues. The CDR3 loop reads CASSESSLSSAYNSPLHF. DNA for the CDR3: TGTGCCAGCAGTGAAAGCAGCCTATCTAGCGCCTATAATTCACCCCTCCACTTT.

The chain has TRBV12-5 and TRBJ1-1, with unresolved D. The CDR3 loop spans 13 amino acids. Trimming left V 2 bases short and J 7 bases short, with 11 bases between. Germline CDR1 reads LGHNT; CDR2 reads FRNRAP. The CDR3 DNA reads TGTGCTAGTGGTTTGTCGTCCGGGTTTGAAGCTTTCTTT. Residues: CASGLSSGFEAFF.

Comments on this clone: Within the sample, other DNA sequences also encode this same CDR3. The rearrangement links TRBV19 to TRBJ1-1; TRBD1 aligns across 7 bases. V dropped 9 bases and J dropped 4; count of bases not matched to a gene: 5. Germline CDR1 LNHDA, CDR2 SQIVND (reference sequence). This CDR3 contains 12 residues. CDR3 DNA: TGTGCCAGCAGACAGGGAGGCACTGAAGCTTTCTTT. Its translation is CASRQGGTEAFF.

The chain combines TRBV19 with TRBJ1-1; 7 positions match TRBD1. This CDR3 spans 14 amino acids. Germline assignment: CDR1 LNHDA and CDR2 SQIVND (reference sequence). With 5 bases clipped from V and 3 bases from J, the junction kept 6 bases outside the gene matches. The chain's CDR3 is CASSQQGRDTEAFF. For the CDR3, the DNA is TGTGCCAGTAGTCAACAGGGGAGGGACACTGAAGCTTTCTTT.

The rearrangement uses TRBV19 and TRBJ1-5, with a possible D match to TRBD1 (5 bases). The V and J ends lost 5 bases and 3 bases respectively, with 11 bases between them. CDR1 is LNHDA, CDR2 SQIVND, per germline (reference sequence). The CDR3 loop spans 14 amino acids. The CDR3 is CASSSTDFNQPQHF. In DNA, the CDR3 is TGTGCCAGTAGTTCGACAGACTTCAATCAGCCCCAGCATTTT.

The V and J genes are TRBV2 and TRBJ1-2; 7 bases line up with TRBD1. Germline V gene data show CDR1 as SNHLY and CDR2 as FYNNEI. The junction had 6 bases not matched to a gene; V was cut back by 4 bases and J by 4 bases. The CDR3 totals 14 residues. The CDR3 sequence: CASSGYGTAYGYTF. The CDR3 DNA follows: TGTGCCAGCAGTGGGTACGGGACAGCCTATGGCTACACCTTC.

The genes are TRBV2 and TRBJ1-1; D perhaps matches TRBD1 (6 bases). The ends were cut back, 6 bases at V and 5 bases at J, with 19 bases in the middle. Germline V CDR1 and CDR2: SNHLY, FYNNEI. This CDR3 region has 15 residues. CDR3 nucleotide sequence: TGTGCCAGCAGCTTGAAGATAGCAGGGGCTACTGAAGCTTTCTTT. This translates into CASSLKIAGATEAFF. Drawing the rest from reference TRBV2 and TRBJ1-1, the complete variable domain is EPEVTQTPSHQVTQMGQEVILRCVPISNHLYFYWYRQILGQKVEFLVSFYNNEISEKSEIFDDQFSVERPDGSNFTLKIRSTKLEDSAMYFCASSLKIAGATEAFFGQGTRLTVV.

The chain carries TRBV7-9 and TRBJ1-1; TRBD1 matches at 7 bases. Germline V CDR1 and CDR2: SEHNR, FQNEAQ (reference sequence). This CDR3 comprises 15 residues. V trimming: 4 bases; J trimming: 4 bases; junction bases outside the gene matches: 9. This CDR3 reads CASSSTTGLATEAFF. CDR3 nucleotides: TGTGCCAGCAGCTCGACGACAGGGTTGGCCACTGAAGCTTTCTTT.

The chain employs TRBV9 and TRBJ2-6; tentatively, D is TRBD1 (7 bases). There are 18 residues in the CDR3. Germline CDR1 is SGDLS and CDR2 is YYNGEE. V dropped 0 bases and J dropped 1 base, with 14 bases sitting between them. Here the CDR3 DNA reads TGTGCCAGCAGCGTAGTTGGAGGGGGCGCTTCTGGGGCCAACGTCCTGACTTTC. Amino acid sequence: CASSVVGGGASGANVLTF.